A selection of T cell receptor beta chains follows, all from one sample in a study of T cell changes during pregnancy in multiple sclerosis. The assay was immunoSEQ multiplex PCR, and TCRdb's table has in-frame clones only and misses some. This sample has about 36,000 clones; about 88% occur once, and the top ten carry roughly 12%. The specimen comprised CD8+ T cells from peripheral blood mononuclear cells, sampled in the third trimester of pregnancy. These receptors were obtained from a female donor with multiple sclerosis, enrolled in a pregnancy study. Each CDR3 is given with its conserved first and last residue. Fields, in order: V gene, clone size, D gene, J gene, CDR3 protein, CDR3 DNA. D genes are given only for firm matches. Size tells how often a clone was seen (once, few, many) or the class of an expanded clone, and some rows leave it out.

V: TRBV7-9; size: -; D: TRBD1; J: TRBJ1-2; CDR3: CASSSDRGLVYGYTF; DNA: TGTGCCAGCAGCTCGGACAGGGGGCTTGTCTATGGCTACACCTTC
V: TRBV7-3; size: once; D: -; J: TRBJ2-2; CDR3: CASSLTPGQNTGELFF; DNA: TGTGCCAGCAGCTTAACGCCAGGACAGAACACCGGGGAGCTGTTTTTT
V: TRBV15; size: -; D: TRBD2; J: TRBJ2-1; CDR3: CATSRLSGSNGEQFF; DNA: TGTGCCACCAGCAGATTGAGCGGGAGTAATGGTGAGCAGTTCTTC
V: TRBV4-1; size: -; D: TRBD1; J: TRBJ2-7; CDR3: CASADLGTGGYEQYF; DNA: TGCGCCAGCGCCGACCTTGGGACAGGGGGGTACGAGCAGTACTTC
V: TRBV7-6; size: once; D: -; J: TRBJ1-1; CDR3: CASSLGGRAEAFF; DNA: TGTGCCAGCAGCTTAGGAGGGAGGGCTGAAGCTTTCTTT
V: TRBV19; size: -; D: -; J: TRBJ2-1; CDR3: CASSPHSGGRYNEQFF; DNA: TGTGCCAGTAGTCCCCATTCGGGCGGGCGGTACAATGAGCAGTTCTTC
V: TRBV7-8; size: -; D: TRBD2; J: TRBJ2-1; CDR3: CASSFNGRINSYNEQFF; DNA: TGTGCCAGCAGCTTTAACGGGAGGATTAACTCTTACAATGAGCAGTTCTTC
V: TRBV4-3; size: -; D: -; J: TRBJ2-7; CDR3: CASSQEGAGYEQYF; DNA: TGCGCCAGCAGCCAAGAAGGGGCGGGGTACGAGCAGTACTTC
V: TRBV11-2; size: -; D: -; J: TRBJ1-1; CDR3: CASSLEAGENTEAFF; DNA: TGTGCCAGCAGCTTAGAGGCCGGGGAGAACACTGAAGCTTTCTTT
V: TRBV4-1; size: -; D: TRBD1; J: TRBJ2-1; CDR3: CASSQDQGASYNEQFF; DNA: TGCGCCAGCAGCCAAGATCAGGGGGCCTCCTACAATGAGCAGTTCTTC
V: TRBV19; size: -; D: TRBD1; J: TRBJ1-1; CDR3: CASSMGDRPWNTEAFF; DNA: TGTGCCAGTAGTATGGGGGACAGGCCCTGGAACACTGAAGCTTTCTTT
V: TRBV5-5; size: -; D: TRBD2; J: TRBJ2-3; CDR3: CASSLGTSGTRDTQYF; DNA: TGTGCCAGCAGCTTGGGGACTAGCGGGACGAGGGATACGCAGTATTTT
V: TRBV2; size: -; D: -; J: TRBJ2-2; CDR3: CASLALGADTGELFF; DNA: TGTGCCAGTTTGGCGCTGGGGGCCGACACCGGGGAGCTGTTTTTT
V: TRBV6-5; size: -; D: -; J: TRBJ2-7; CDR3: CASSYSRGGPAYEQYF; DNA: TGTGCCAGCAGTTACTCGCGGGGCGGCCCCGCCTACGAGCAGTACTTC
V: TRBV27; size: -; D: TRBD1; J: TRBJ1-5; CDR3: CASSLTPQGPNQPQHF; DNA: TGTGCCAGCAGTTTAACCCCACAGGGGCCAAATCAGCCCCAGCATTTT
V: TRBV6-5; size: -; D: -; J: TRBJ2-2; CDR3: CASSYFSGELFF; DNA: TGTGCCAGCAGTTACTTCAGCGGGGAGCTGTTTTTT
V: TRBV19; size: -; D: TRBD1; J: TRBJ1-5; CDR3: CASSIWGQGEQPQHF; DNA: TGTGCCAGTAGTATTTGGGGACAGGGGGAACAGCCCCAGCATTTT
V: TRBV5-6; size: once; D: -; J: TRBJ1-2; CDR3: CASRSYTNYGYTF; DNA: TGTGCCAGCAGGTCGTACACTAACTATGGCTACACCTTC
V: TRBV19; size: -; D: -; J: TRBJ1-2; CDR3: CASIAWPDRILDYGYTF; DNA: TGTGCCAGTATTGCCTGGCCTGACAGGATTTTAGACTATGGCTACACCTTC
V: TRBV7-2; size: -; D: -; J: TRBJ1-2; CDR3: CASSLSRAIYGYTF; DNA: TGTGCCAGCAGCTTAAGTCGCGCAATCTATGGCTACACCTTC
V: TRBV12-5; size: -; D: -; J: TRBJ2-7; CDR3: CASKTGEAYEQYF; DNA: TGTGCTAGTAAAACAGGGGAGGCCTACGAGCAGTACTTC
V: TRBV10-2; size: -; D: -; J: TRBJ2-1; CDR3: CASSEAISSYNEQFF; DNA: TGCGCCAGCAGTGAGGCCATCAGCTCCTACAATGAGCAGTTCTTC
V: TRBV6-4; size: -; D: -; J: TRBJ2-1; CDR3: CAFSGGRVSWEQFF; DNA: TGTGCCTTCTCGGGGGGCCGGGTTTCGTGGGAGCAGTTCTTC
V: TRBV28; size: -; D: TRBD1; J: TRBJ2-2; CDR3: CASRPTGGTGELFF; DNA: TGTGCCAGCAGACCGACAGGGGGCACCGGGGAGCTGTTTTTT
V: TRBV19; size: few; D: TRBD1; J: TRBJ1-2; CDR3: CASSLLTGNYGYTF; DNA: TGTGCCAGTAGTCTCCTGACAGGGAACTATGGCTACACCTTC
V: TRBV19; size: once; D: -; J: TRBJ2-3; CDR3: CASSIRGGSQTDTQYF; DNA: TGTGCCAGTAGTATTAGGGGGGGTTCCCAAACAGATACGCAGTATTTT
V: TRBV9; size: -; D: TRBD1; J: TRBJ1-4; CDR3: CASSALEGGGNEKLFF; DNA: TGTGCCAGCAGCGCCCTAGAAGGGGGCGGTAATGAAAAACTGTTTTTT
V: TRBV19; size: -; D: -; J: TRBJ2-6; CDR3: CASSIDQGSGANVLTF; DNA: TGTGCCAGTAGTATAGATCAGGGGTCTGGGGCCAACGTCCTGACTTTC
V: TRBV27; size: -; D: -; J: TRBJ2-7; CDR3: CASFTSSYEQYF; DNA: TGTGCCAGCTTCACGAGCTCCTACGAGCAGTACTTC
V: TRBV29-1; size: -; D: TRBD1; J: TRBJ1-3; CDR3: CSVGIRGAGNTIYF; DNA: TGCAGCGTCGGCATCAGGGGGGCGGGAAACACCATATATTTT
V: TRBV30; size: -; D: TRBD2; J: TRBJ2-1; CDR3: CAWKAFPREVSYNEQFF; DNA: TGTGCCTGGAAGGCTTTCCCGCGGGAGGTCTCCTACAATGAGCAGTTCTTC